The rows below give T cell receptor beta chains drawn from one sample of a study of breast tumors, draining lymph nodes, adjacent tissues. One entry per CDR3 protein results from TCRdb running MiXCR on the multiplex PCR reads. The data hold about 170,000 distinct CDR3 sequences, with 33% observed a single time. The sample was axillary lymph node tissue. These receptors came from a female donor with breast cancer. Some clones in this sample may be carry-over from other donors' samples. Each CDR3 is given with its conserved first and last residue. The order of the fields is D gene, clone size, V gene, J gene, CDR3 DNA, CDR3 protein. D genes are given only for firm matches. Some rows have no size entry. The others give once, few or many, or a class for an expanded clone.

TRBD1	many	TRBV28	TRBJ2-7	TGTGCCAGCAGTTTAACGACAGGGATACCTACCTACGAGCAGTACTTC	CASSLTTGIPTYEQYF
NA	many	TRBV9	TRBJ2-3	TGTGCCAGCAGCTCGGGACTCAACACAGATACGCAGTATTTT	CASSSGLNTDTQYF
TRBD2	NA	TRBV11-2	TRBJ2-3	TGTGCCAGCAGCTTTGAAGCGGGAGGCCACAATGAGCAGTATTTT	CASSFEAGGHNEQYF
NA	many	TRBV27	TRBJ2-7	TGTGCCCGCAGAGCCGCGTTGGGACTTACCTACGAGCAGTACTTC	CARRAALGLTYEQYF
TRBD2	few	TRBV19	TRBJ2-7	TGTGCCAGTAGACCTGGACTAGCGGGGGAGACCCCGCCCTACGAGCAGTACTTC	CASRPGLAGETPPYEQYF
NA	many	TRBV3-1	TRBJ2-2	TGTGCCAGCAGCCTCGGGACGTGGACCGGGGAGCTGTTTTTT	CASSLGTWTGELFF
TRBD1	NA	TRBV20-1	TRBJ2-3	TGCAGTGCTACAAGACAGGGACGCACAGATACGCAGTATTTT	CSATRQGRTDTQYF
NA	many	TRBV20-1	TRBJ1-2	TGCAGTGCTAGATCCTATGAGGGGGATGACTATGGCTACACCTTC	CSARSYEGDDYGYTF
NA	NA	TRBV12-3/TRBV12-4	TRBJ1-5	TGTGCCAGCAGTTACTCTCCGGGGCGTAGCAATCAGCCCCAGCATTTT	CASSYSPGRSNQPQHF
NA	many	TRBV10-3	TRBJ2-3	TGTGCCATCGGGGGCCCGGCAGGGGCCACAGATACGCAGTATTTT	CAIGGPAGATDTQYF
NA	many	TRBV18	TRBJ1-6	TGTGCCAGCTCACCAAGGACAGAGTATAATTCACCCCTCCACTTT	CASSPRTEYNSPLHF
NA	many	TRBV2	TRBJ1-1	TGTGCCAGTACGTTAGACCTGAACACTGAAGCTTTCTTT	CASTLDLNTEAFF
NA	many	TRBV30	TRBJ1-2	TGTGCCCGAGAGTTAGCCCCCCTCTATGGCTACACCTTC	CARELAPLYGYTF
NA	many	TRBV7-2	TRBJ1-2	TGTGCCAGCAGCTTATTAATTATACCAGCTACCTATGGCTACACCTTC	CASSLLIIPATYGYTF
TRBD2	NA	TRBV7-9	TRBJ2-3	TGTGCCAGCTCAAGGGGAACTAGCGGGACCAAGAATGAGCAGTATTTT	CASSRGTSGTKNEQYF
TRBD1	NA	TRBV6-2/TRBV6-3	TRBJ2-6	TGTGCCAGCAGTCACTTGGGACAGAACACTGAAGCTTTCAGCTCTGGGGCCAACGTCCTGACTTTC	CASSHLGQNTEAFSSGANVLTF
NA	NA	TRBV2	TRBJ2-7	TGTGCCAGCAGTGAAGGCGGGACAGTCAAGAGCGAGCAGTACTTC	CASSEGGTVKSEQYF
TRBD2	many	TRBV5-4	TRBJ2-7	TGTGCCAGCAGCTTCCGGGGGGGGGCCTACGAGCAGTACTTC	CASSFRGGAYEQYF
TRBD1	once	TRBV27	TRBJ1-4	TGTGCCAGCAGCACTGGGACAGGGACTAATGAAAAACTGTTTTTT	CASSTGTGTNEKLFF